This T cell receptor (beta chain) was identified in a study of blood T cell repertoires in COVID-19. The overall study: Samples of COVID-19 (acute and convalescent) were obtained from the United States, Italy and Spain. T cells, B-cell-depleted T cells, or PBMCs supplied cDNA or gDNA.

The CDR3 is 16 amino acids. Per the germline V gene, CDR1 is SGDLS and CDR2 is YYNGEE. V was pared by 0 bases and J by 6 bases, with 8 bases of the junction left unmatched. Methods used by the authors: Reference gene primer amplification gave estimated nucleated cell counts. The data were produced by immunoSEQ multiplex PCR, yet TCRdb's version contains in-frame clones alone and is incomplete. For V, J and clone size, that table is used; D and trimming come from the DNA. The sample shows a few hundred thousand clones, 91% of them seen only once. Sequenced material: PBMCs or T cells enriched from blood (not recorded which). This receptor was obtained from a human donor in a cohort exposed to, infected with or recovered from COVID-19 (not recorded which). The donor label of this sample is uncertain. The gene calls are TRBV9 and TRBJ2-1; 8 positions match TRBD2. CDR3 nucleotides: TGTGCCAGCAGCGTAGACGCGCGGGGGGAGTCCAATGAGCAGTTCTTC. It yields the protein CASSVDARGESNEQFF.